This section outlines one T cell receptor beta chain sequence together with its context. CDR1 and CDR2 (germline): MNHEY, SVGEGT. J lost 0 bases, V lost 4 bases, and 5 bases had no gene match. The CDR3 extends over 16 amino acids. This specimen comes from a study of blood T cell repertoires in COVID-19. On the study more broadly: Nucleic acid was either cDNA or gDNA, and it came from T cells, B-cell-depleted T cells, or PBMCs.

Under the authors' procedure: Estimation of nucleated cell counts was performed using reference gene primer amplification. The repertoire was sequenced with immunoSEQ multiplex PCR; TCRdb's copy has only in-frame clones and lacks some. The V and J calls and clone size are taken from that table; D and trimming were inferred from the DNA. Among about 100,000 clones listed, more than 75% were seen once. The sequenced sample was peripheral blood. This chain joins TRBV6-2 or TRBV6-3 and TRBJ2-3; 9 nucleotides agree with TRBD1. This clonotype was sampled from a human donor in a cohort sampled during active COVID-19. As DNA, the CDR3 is TGTGCCAGCAGTTTGGGACAGGGACAGAGCACAGATACGCAGTATTTT. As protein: CASSLGQGQSTDTQYF.